A selection of T cell receptor beta chains follows, all from one sample in a study of persistence of HIV-infected CD4 T cells. These receptors have no known antigen. Data came from immunoSEQ multiplex PCR; TCRdb stores just in-frame clones and leaves some out. This table holds roughly 60,000 clones, 70% to 75% found once. The sequencing here drew on CD4+ T cells sorted from PBMCs after approximately 20-hour stimulation, taken from a patient who received antiretroviral therapy. The receptors stem from an adult man with HIV who was CMV-seropositive. CDR3s include the opening cysteine and the closing phenylalanine or tryptophan. D genes are given only for firm matches. Only part of the rows carry a size: once, few, many, or a class if the clone is expanded.

>TRBJ2-3|-|-|TRBV10-1
CASSRAGTDTQYF
TGCGCCAGCTCCCGGGCTGGCACAGATACGCAGTATTTT
>TRBJ1-3|-|-|TRBV2
CASSTRAPLDGNTIYF
TGTGCCAGCAGTACCAGGGCCCCGTTGGACGGAAACACCATATATTTT
>TRBJ2-1|TRBD1|once|TRBV2
CASSEDRGLESEQFF
TGTGCCAGCAGTGAGGACAGGGGCCTCGAAAGTGAGCAGTTCTTC
>TRBJ1-6|TRBD1|few|TRBV10-3
CAISESTGAESPLHF
TGTGCCATCAGTGAGTCGACAGGGGCGGAATCACCCCTCCACTTT
>TRBJ2-7|-|-|TRBV6-6
CASGRTSYYEQYF
TGTGCCAGCGGGAGGACCTCCTACTACGAGCAGTACTTC
>TRBJ1-2|-|-|TRBV2
CASSRQGAGRGGYTF
TGTGCCAGCAGCCGGCAAGGGGCGGGCCGGGGTGGCTACACCTTC
>TRBJ2-7|-|-|TRBV3-1/TRBV3-2
CASSFTRSSYEQYF
TGTGCCAGCAGCTTCACAAGGAGCTCCTACGAGCAGTACTTC
>TRBJ1-3|-|-|TRBV28
CASSNLLGNSGNTIYF
TGTGCCAGCAGCAATCTCTTAGGTAACTCTGGAAACACCATATATTTT
>TRBJ2-7|-|once|TRBV9
CASSPTGELLSYEQYF
TGTGCCAGCAGCCCTACAGGTGAACTATTAAGCTACGAGCAGTACTTC
>TRBJ1-4|TRBD1|-|TRBV5-1
CASSTATGLNEKLFF
TGCGCCAGCAGCACCGCGACAGGGCTCAATGAAAAACTGTTTTTT
>TRBJ2-7|TRBD2|few|TRBV5-4
CASSLASGGSSYEQYF
TGTGCCAGCAGCTTGGCCTCGGGGGGGAGCTCCTACGAGCAGTACTTC
>TRBJ1-2|-|-|TRBV18
CASSPPARVGYGYTF
TGTGCCAGCTCACCACCGGCACGGGTGGGCTATGGCTACACCTTC
>TRBJ2-7|-|-|TRBV7-4
CASSPWTTSPEQYF
TGTGCCAGCAGTCCTTGGACGACAAGCCCCGAGCAGTACTTC
>TRBJ2-6|-|few|TRBV18
CASSPPVRASGANVLTF
TGTGCCAGCTCACCACCAGTCCGGGCCTCTGGGGCCAACGTCCTGACTTTC
>TRBJ2-7|TRBD2|-|TRBV3-1/TRBV3-2
CASSLGLAYEQYF
TGTGCCAGCAGCCTGGGACTAGCGTACGAGCAGTACTTC
>TRBJ1-4|-|-|TRBV5-5
CASSGGTLRTNEKLFF
TGTGCCAGCAGCGGCGGGACACTCCGAACTAATGAAAAACTGTTTTTT
>TRBJ1-3|-|-|TRBV7-9
CASSLVGGGNTIYF
TGTGCCAGCAGCTTAGTAGGAGGGGGAAACACCATATATTTT
>TRBJ1-1|-|-|TRBV5-6
CASWTPMNTEAFF
TGTGCCAGCTGGACACCGATGAACACTGAAGCTTTCTTT
>TRBJ2-7|-|-|TRBV3-1/TRBV3-2
CASSQVSLGYEQYF
TGTGCCAGCAGCCAAGTATCCTTGGGATACGAGCAGTACTTC
>TRBJ1-6|-|-|TRBV7-3
CASSSDRGNNSPLHF
TGTGCCAGCAGCTCCGACCGGGGAAATAATTCACCCCTCCACTTT
>TRBJ1-5|-|few|TRBV19
CASSLQGSNQPQHF
TGTGCCAGTAGTCTCCAGGGAAGCAATCAGCCCCAGCATTTT
>TRBJ2-7|-|-|TRBV7-2
CASSLGLEFYEQYF
TGTGCCAGCAGCTTGGGGCTAGAATTCTACGAGCAGTACTTC
>TRBJ1-6|-|-|TRBV4-2
CASSQEGRDNSPLHF
TGTGCCAGCAGCCAAGAGGGACGGGATAATTCACCCCTCCACTTT
>TRBJ2-7|TRBD1|-|TRBV28
CASRPGQGPYEQYF
TGTGCCAGCAGACCGGGACAGGGACCCTACGAGCAGTACTTC
>TRBJ2-1|TRBD1|once|TRBV28
CASSAQDRGRNEQFF
TGTGCCAGCAGTGCCCAGGACAGGGGGCGTAATGAGCAGTTCTTC
>TRBJ2-7|TRBD1|-|TRBV2
CASSVSQGQRVQQYF
TGTGCCAGCAGTGTGAGTCAGGGACAGAGGGTGCAGCAGTACTTC
>TRBJ2-2|TRBD1|-|TRBV19
CATGTGDTTGELFF
TGTGCCACCGGGACAGGGGATACCACCGGGGAGCTGTTTTTT
>TRBJ2-1|-|-|TRBV7-9
CASSPPPNEQFF
TGTGCCAGCAGCCCCCCTCCTAATGAGCAGTTCTTC
>TRBJ2-7|-|-|TRBV27
CASSLKRGYEQYF
TGTGCCAGCAGTTTGAAAAGGGGGTACGAGCAGTACTTC
>TRBJ2-2|-|-|TRBV6-1
CASSEKGTGELFF
TGTGCCAGCAGTGAAAAGGGGACCGGGGAGCTGTTTTTT
>TRBJ2-2|TRBD2|-|TRBV10-2
CASRASGGNTGELFF
TGCGCCAGCAGGGCTAGCGGGGGGAACACCGGGGAGCTGTTTTTT
>TRBJ1-6|-|-|TRBV6-5
CASSYVGSNSPLHF
TGTGCCAGCAGTTACGTGGGTTCTAATTCACCCCTCCACTTT
>TRBJ2-1|TRBD2|-|TRBV28
CASSRGASGNNEQFF
TGTGCCAGCAGTAGGGGGGCTAGCGGGAACAATGAGCAGTTCTTC
>TRBJ2-4|-|-|TRBV2
CASKPELLAKNIQYF
TGTGCCAGCAAGCCCGAATTGCTAGCCAAAAACATTCAGTACTTC
>TRBJ2-3|TRBD1|-|TRBV6-5
CAHRDRVRSTDTQYF
TGTGCCCACCGGGACAGGGTAAGGAGCACAGATACGCAGTATTTT
>TRBJ2-7|-|once|TRBV7-2
CASTLGIGAHEQYF
TGTGCCAGCACCCTAGGCATAGGGGCCCACGAGCAGTACTTC
>TRBJ1-6|TRBD1|-|TRBV5-1
CASSPSGQGGSPLHF
TGCGCCAGCAGCCCTTCCGGACAGGGAGGATCACCCCTCCACTTT
>TRBJ1-2|TRBD1|-|TRBV4-1
CASSQEGTVNGYTF
TGCGCCAGCAGCCAAGAAGGGACAGTAAATGGCTACACCTTC
>TRBJ1-1|TRBD1|-|TRBV5-1
CASSLMGNGQGGKAFF
TGCGCCAGCAGCCTAATGGGGAACGGACAGGGGGGAAAAGCTTTCTTT
>TRBJ2-2|TRBD1|-|TRBV27
CASSWTGGTGELFF
TGTGCCAGCAGTTGGACAGGGGGCACCGGGGAGCTGTTTTTT
>TRBJ1-1|-|-|TRBV30
CAWSRGPTEAFF
TGTGCCTGGAGTAGGGGCCCCACTGAAGCTTTCTTT
>TRBJ1-1|-|-|TRBV19
CASSVQLRAGTEAFF
TGTGCCAGTAGTGTACAACTTCGGGCTGGCACTGAAGCTTTCTTT
>TRBJ2-3|-|-|TRBV27
CASSPTGHSTDTQYF
TGTGCCAGCAGCCCAACCGGACACAGCACAGATACGCAGTATTTT
>TRBJ1-2|-|-|TRBV27
CASGGGAGTGYDGYTF
TGTGCCAGCGGAGGGGGGGCGGGTACAGGGTATGATGGCTACACCTTC
>TRBJ2-1|-|-|TRBV7-8
CASSLERNRQSYNEQFF
TGTGCCAGCAGCTTAGAGAGGAATCGACAGTCCTACAATGAGCAGTTCTTC
>TRBJ2-3|-|-|TRBV9
CASSAGTLEPDTQYF
TGTGCCAGCAGCGCGGGGACCCTGGAGCCAGATACGCAGTATTTT
>TRBJ1-5|-|-|TRBV6-6
CASNSETASNQPQHF
TGTGCCAGCAATTCCGAGACGGCAAGCAATCAGCCCCAGCATTTT
>TRBJ1-6|-|-|TRBV5-1
CASSLYSDSPLHF
TGCGCCAGCAGCTTGTACAGCGATTCACCCCTCCACTTT
>TRBJ2-1|TRBD2|-|TRBV7-9
CASSFWRGSTQHPLNEQFF
TGTGCCAGCAGCTTCTGGCGGGGGAGCACCCAACACCCGCTCAATGAGCAGTTCTTC
>TRBJ1-6|-|-|TRBV19
CASSIRDPNSPLHF
TGTGCCAGTAGTATCCGGGACCCCAATTCACCCCTCCACTTT
>TRBJ1-2|-|-|TRBV28
CASSLKVYGYTF
TGTGCCAGCAGTTTAAAAGTCTATGGCTACACCTTC
>TRBJ2-7|-|once|TRBV19
CASRNRDEQYF
TGTGCCAGTAGGAACCGTGACGAGCAGTACTTC